This T cell receptor (beta chain) was observed in a study of beta chain features in type 1 diabetes. Study information: Examination spanned about 110 million sorted cells from all samples.

The study's findings and limits: Researchers reported that naive, central memory and Treg TCRB repertoires appeared more similar in patients than in healthy donors.

Only one heparinised blood draw was taken per donor, and its volume averaged about 116 mL. CDR3 length: 17 residues. Germline V gene data show CDR1 as SGHTA and CDR2 as FQGNSA. V was clipped by 1 base and J by 4 bases; unmatched bases: 10. Sequenced material consisted of expressed TCRB transcripts (all of the isolated RNA was reverse transcribed). Sequencing used immunoSEQ multiplex PCR; TCRdb keeps in-frame clones, though not all of them. The table records hundreds of thousands of clones, around 13% of them present only once. Comment on this clone: Its target is not known.

The chain recombines TRBV7-2 with TRBJ1-1; TRBD1 aligns across 9 bases. This TCR derives from a young man in good health. The specimen sequenced was central memory CD4+ T cells from blood. The CDR3 sequence: CASSLVGTGLSSTEAFF. The CDR3 DNA reads as TGTGCCAGCAGCTTAGTTGGGACAGGGCTTTCGTCCACTGAAGCTTTCTTT.